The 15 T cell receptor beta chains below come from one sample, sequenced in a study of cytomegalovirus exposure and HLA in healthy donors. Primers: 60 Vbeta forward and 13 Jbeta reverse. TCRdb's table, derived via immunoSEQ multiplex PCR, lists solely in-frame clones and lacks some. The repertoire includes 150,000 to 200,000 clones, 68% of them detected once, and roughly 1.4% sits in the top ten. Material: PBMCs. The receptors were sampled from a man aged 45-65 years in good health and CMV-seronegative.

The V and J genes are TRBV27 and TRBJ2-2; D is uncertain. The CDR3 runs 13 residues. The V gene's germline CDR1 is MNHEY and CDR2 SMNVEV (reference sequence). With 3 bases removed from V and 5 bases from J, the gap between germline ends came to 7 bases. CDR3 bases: TGTGCCAGCAGTTTCCCCGAGACCGGGGAGCTGTTTTTT. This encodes CASSFPETGELFF.

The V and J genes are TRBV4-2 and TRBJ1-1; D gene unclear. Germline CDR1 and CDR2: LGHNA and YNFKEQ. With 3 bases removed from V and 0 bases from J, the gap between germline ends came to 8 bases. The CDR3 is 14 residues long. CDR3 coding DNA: TGTGCCAGCAGCCAGTCACGGTTGAACACTGAAGCTTTCTTT. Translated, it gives CASSQSRLNTEAFF.

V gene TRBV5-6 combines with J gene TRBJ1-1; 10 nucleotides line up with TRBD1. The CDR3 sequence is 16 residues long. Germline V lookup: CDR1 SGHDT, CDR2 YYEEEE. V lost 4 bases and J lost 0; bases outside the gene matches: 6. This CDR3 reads CASSNRDRGLNTEAFF. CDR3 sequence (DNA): TGTGCCAGCAGCAACCGGGACAGGGGTCTGAACACTGAAGCTTTCTTT.

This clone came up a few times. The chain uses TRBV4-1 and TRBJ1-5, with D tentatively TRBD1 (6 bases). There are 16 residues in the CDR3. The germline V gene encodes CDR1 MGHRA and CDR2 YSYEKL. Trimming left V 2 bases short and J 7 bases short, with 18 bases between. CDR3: CASSQSHMGAGQPQHF. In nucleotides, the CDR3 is TGCGCCAGCAGCCAATCTCATATGGGGGCAGGGCAGCCCCAGCATTTT.

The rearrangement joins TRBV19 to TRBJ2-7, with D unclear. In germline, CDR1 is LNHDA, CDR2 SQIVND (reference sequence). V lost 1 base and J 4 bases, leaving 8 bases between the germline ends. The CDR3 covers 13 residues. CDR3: CASSIARGYEQYF. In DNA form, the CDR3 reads TGTGCCAGTAGTATAGCGCGCGGTTACGAGCAGTACTTC. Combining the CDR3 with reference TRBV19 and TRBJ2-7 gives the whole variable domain DGGITQSPKYLFRKEGQNVTLSCEQNLNHDAMYWYRQDPGQGLRLIYYSQIVNDFQKGDIAEGYSVSREKKESFPLTVTSAQKNPTAFYLCASSIARGYEQYFGPGTRLTVT.

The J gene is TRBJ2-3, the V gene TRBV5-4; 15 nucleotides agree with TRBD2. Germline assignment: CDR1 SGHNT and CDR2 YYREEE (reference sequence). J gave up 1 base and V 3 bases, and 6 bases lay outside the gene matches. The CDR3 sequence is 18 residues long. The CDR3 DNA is TGTGCCAGCAGCTCCGGGACTAGCGGGGGGCGTGGCACAGATACGCAGTATTTT. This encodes CASSSGTSGGRGTDTQYF.

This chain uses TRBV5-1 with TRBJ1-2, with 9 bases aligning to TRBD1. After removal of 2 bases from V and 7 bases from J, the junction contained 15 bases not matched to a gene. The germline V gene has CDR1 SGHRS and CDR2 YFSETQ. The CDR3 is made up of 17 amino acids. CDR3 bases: TGCGCCAGCAGCTTAGGGATAACAGGGGGCCCCTTGTTTGGCTACACCTTC. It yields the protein CASSLGITGGPLFGYTF.

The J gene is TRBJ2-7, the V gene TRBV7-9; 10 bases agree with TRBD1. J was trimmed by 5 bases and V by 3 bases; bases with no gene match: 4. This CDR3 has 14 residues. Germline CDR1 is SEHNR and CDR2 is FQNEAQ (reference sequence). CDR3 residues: CASSLGQGLDEQYF. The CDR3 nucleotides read TGTGCCAGCAGCTTGGGACAGGGGTTGGACGAGCAGTACTTC.

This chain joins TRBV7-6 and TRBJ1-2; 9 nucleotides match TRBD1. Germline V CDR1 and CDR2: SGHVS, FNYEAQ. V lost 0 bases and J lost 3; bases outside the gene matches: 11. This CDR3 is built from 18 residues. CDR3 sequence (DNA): TGTGCCAGCAGCTTAGCAAGGGACAGGGTGGTAGGTGACTATGGCTACACCTTC. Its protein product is CASSLARDRVVGDYGYTF.

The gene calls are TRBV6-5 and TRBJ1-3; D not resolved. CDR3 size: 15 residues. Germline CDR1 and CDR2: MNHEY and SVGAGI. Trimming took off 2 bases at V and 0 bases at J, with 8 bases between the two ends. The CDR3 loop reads CASSYGSSSGNTIYF. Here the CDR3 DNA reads TGTGCCAGCAGTTACGGTTCGAGCTCTGGAAACACCATATATTTT.

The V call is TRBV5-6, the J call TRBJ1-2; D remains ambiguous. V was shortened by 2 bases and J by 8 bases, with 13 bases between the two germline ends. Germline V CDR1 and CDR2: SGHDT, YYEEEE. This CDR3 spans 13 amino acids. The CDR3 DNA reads TGTGCCAGCAGCTTCTTCTTCGGGGAGGGCTACACCTTC. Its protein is CASSFFFGEGYTF. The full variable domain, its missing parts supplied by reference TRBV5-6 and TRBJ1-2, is DAGVTQSPTHLIKTRGQQVTLRCSPKSGHDTVSWYQQALGQGPQFIFQYYEEEERQRGNFPDRFSGHQFPNYSSELNVNALLLGDSALYLCASSFFFGEGYTFGSGTRLTVV.

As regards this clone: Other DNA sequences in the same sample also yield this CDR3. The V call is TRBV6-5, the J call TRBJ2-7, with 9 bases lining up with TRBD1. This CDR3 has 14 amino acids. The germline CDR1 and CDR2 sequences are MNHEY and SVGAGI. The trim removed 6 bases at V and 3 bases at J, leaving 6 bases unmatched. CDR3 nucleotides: TGTGCCAGCAGCCCGGACAGGGGACTCTACGAGCAGTACTTC. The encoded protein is CASSPDRGLYEQYF.

CDR3 sequence (DNA): TGTGCCACATCCGGGACTAGGACAGATACGCAGTATTTT. It is translated as CATSGTRTDTQYF. The chain couples TRBV2 to TRBJ2-3; TRBD2 matches 8 bases. Germline loops: CDR1 SNHLY, CDR2 FYNNEI. J was trimmed by 3 bases and V by 10 bases; bases with no gene match: 6. CDR3 size: 13 residues. The full variable domain, its missing parts supplied by reference TRBV2 and TRBJ2-3, is EPEVTQTPSHQVTQMGQEVILRCVPISNHLYFYWYRQILGQKVEFLVSFYNNEISEKSEIFDDQFSVERPDGSNFTLKIRSTKLEDSAMYFCATSGTRTDTQYFGPGTRLTVL.

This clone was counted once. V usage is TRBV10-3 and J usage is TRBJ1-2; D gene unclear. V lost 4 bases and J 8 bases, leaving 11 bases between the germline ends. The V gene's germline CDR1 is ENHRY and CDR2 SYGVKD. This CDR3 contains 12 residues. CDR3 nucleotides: TGTGCCATCAGTGGGACTGAACTCGGCTACACCTTC. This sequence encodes CAISGTELGYTF.

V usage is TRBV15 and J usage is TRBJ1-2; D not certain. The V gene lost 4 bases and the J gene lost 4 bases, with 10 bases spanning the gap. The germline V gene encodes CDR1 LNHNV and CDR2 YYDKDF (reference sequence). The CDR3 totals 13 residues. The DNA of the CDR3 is TGTGCCACCAGCACTCAGGATACCTATGGCTACACCTTC. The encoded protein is CATSTQDTYGYTF.